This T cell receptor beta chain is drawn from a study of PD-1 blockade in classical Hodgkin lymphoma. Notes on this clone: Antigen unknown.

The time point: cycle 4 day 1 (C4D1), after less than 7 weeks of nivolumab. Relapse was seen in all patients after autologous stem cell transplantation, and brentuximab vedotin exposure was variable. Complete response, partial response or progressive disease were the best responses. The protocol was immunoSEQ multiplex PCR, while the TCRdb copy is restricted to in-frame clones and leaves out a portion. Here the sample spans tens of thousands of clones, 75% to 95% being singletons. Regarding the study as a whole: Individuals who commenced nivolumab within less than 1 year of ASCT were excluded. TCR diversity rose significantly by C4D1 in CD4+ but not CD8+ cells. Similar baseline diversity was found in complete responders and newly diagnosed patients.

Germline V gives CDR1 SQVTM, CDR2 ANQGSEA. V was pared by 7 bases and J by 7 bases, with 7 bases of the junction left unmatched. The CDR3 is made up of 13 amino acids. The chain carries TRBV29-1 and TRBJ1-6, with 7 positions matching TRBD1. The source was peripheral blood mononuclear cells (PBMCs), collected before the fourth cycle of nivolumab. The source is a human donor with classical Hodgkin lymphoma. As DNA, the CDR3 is TGCAGCGCACAGGGGATAGGGAATTCACCCCTCCACTTT. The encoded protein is CSAQGIGNSPLHF.